The 24 T cell receptor beta chains in this list originate from one sample, sequenced in a study of blood T cell repertoires in COVID-19. Libraries were prepared by immunoSEQ multiplex PCR; TCRdb keeps only in-frame clonotypes and omits some of them. The repertoire includes some 200,000 clones, 88% of them detected once, and roughly 1.5% sits in the top ten. Sequencing input: peripheral blood. The receptor source for this set is a man younger than 35 with active or convalescent COVID-19.

The chain joins TRBV6-1 to TRBJ1-4; maybe TRBD1 (5 bases). Between the trimmed V and J ends, which lost 8 bases and 1 base, there was a span of 17 bases. The germline V gene encodes CDR1 MNHNS and CDR2 SASEGT. The CDR3 totals 16 residues. CDR3 sequence reads: CASCVAGMGTNEKLFF. The CDR3 bases are TGTGCCAGCTGTGTGGCAGGGATGGGAACTAATGAAAAACTGTTTTTT.

V and J are TRBV7-9 and TRBJ1-1; a possible D gene is TRBD1 (6 bases). With 7 bases removed from V and 4 bases from J, the gap between germline ends came to 19 bases. Germline-derived CDR1 and CDR2 are SEHNR and FQNEAQ (reference sequence). The CDR3 length is 15 residues. The CDR3 here is CASTEGPGESTEAFF. CDR3 DNA sequence: TGTGCCAGCACCGAGGGGCCAGGGGAGAGCACTGAAGCTTTCTTT.

This clone has only one observation. This chain links TRBV4-3 with TRBJ1-3, with TRBD1 matching 12 bases. The length of the CDR3 is 15 residues. The V segment lost 4 bases and the J segment 4 bases; nucleotides outside the gene matches: 2. Germline CDR1 reads LGHNA; CDR2 reads YSLEER. The CDR3 is CASSRDRGPGNTIYF. The CDR3 coding sequence is TGCGCCAGCAGCCGGGACAGGGGGCCCGGAAACACCATATATTTT.

Here the CDR3 DNA reads TGTGCCACCAGCAGAGAAGGGCTAGCGGGAGGTGAGCAGTACTTC. Amino acids: CATSREGLAGGEQYF. The chain recombines TRBV15 with TRBJ2-7, with 11 bases identical to TRBD2. Germline V gene data show CDR1 as LNHNV and CDR2 as YYDKDF (reference sequence). V lost 0 bases and J lost 7; bases outside the gene matches: 5. The length of the CDR3 is 15 residues.

The V call is TRBV2, the J call TRBJ2-5, with a weak D call TRBD1 (5 bases). This CDR3 is built from 14 residues. Germline values: CDR1 SNHLY, CDR2 FYNNEI. V was clipped by 3 bases and J by 3 bases, with 11 bases between them. CDR3 DNA sequence: TGTGCCAGCAGTGAGGGCAGGGCCAAAGAGACCCAGTACTTC. Encoded protein: CASSEGRAKETQYF.

This sequence joins TRBV27 and TRBJ1-5; D unresolved. This CDR3 spans 16 amino acids. V was shortened by 3 bases and J by 0 bases, with 12 bases between the two germline ends. The germline CDR1 and CDR2 sequences are MNHEY and SMNVEV (reference sequence). The CDR3 DNA reads TGTGCCAGCAGTTTTTCTGGAGGATATAGCAATCAGCCCCAGCATTTT. This encodes CASSFSGGYSNQPQHF.

This rearrangement joins TRBV19 to TRBJ2-1, with D unresolved. Germline V lookup: CDR1 LNHDA, CDR2 SQIVND (reference sequence). This CDR3 comprises 15 residues. The germline V and J ends were trimmed by 3 bases and 6 bases, with 15 bases remaining between them. CDR3 protein: CASSIEGVVLNEQFF. CDR3 bases: TGTGCCAGTAGTATTGAAGGAGTGGTTCTCAATGAGCAGTTCTTC.

The table lists this clone with a few counts. The chain links TRBV9 to TRBJ1-6; tentative D call: TRBD1 (5 bases). Between the trimmed V and J ends, which lost 0 bases and 5 bases, there was a span of 6 bases. This CDR3 contains 14 residues. Germline V lookup: CDR1 SGDLS, CDR2 YYNGEE. The CDR3 protein is CASSVDRNNSPLHF. The CDR3 region has the DNA TGTGCCAGCAGCGTAGACAGGAATAATTCACCCCTCCACTTT.

The chain employs TRBV5-1 and TRBJ1-1, with D possibly matching TRBD1 (6 bases). The CDR3 sequence is 16 residues long. V lost 2 bases, J lost 1 base, and 15 bases lay in between. Germline V gene lookup returns CDR1 SGHRS and CDR2 YFSETQ. Here the CDR3 reads CASSLISTGSNTEAFF. The CDR3 DNA reads as TGCGCCAGCAGCTTAATCTCCACAGGGTCGAACACTGAAGCTTTCTTT.

This CDR3 reads CASSSGPVSSGNTIYF. CDR3 nucleotide sequence: TGTGCCAGCAGTTCTGGGCCAGTCAGCTCTGGAAACACCATATATTTT. The chain links TRBV6-5 to TRBJ1-3; D ambiguous. The CDR3 totals 16 residues. In germline, CDR1 is MNHEY, CDR2 SVGAGI. V lost 4 bases and J lost 0, with 13 bases in between.

The rearrangement joins TRBV6-5 to TRBJ2-3, with TRBD2 identical over 10 bases. The CDR3 totals 15 residues. V was pared by 5 bases and J by 0 bases, with 2 bases of the junction left unmatched. The V gene's germline CDR1 is MNHEY and CDR2 SVGAGI. CDR3 in DNA: TGTGCCAGCAGTACTAGCGGGGCCAGCACAGATACGCAGTATTTT. It encodes CASSTSGASTDTQYF.

This chain joins TRBV28 and TRBJ1-4, with 7 bases aligning to TRBD1. The V segment lost 6 bases and the J segment 3 bases; nucleotides outside the gene matches: 4. This CDR3 has 14 residues. Per germline, CDR1 MDHEN and CDR2 SYDVKM. The CDR3 loop reads CASSGGQPNEKLFF. CDR3 coding DNA: TGTGCCAGCAGCGGGGGACAGCCTAATGAAAAACTGTTTTTT.

This chain links TRBV27 with TRBJ1-2; 11 bases are a match to TRBD1. V trimming: 4 bases; J trimming: 8 bases; junction bases outside the gene matches: 3. There are 13 residues in the CDR3. Germline CDR1 is MNHEY and CDR2 is SMNVEV (reference sequence). Written as DNA, the CDR3 is TGTGCCAGCAGTTGGACAGGGGGCAGAGGCTACACCTTC. Translation gives CASSWTGGRGYTF.

The CDR3 DNA reads TGTGCCAGCAGCGTAGTCTCCCTCGACACCGGGGAGCTGTTTTTT. It encodes CASSVVSLDTGELFF. The chain links TRBV9 to TRBJ2-2; no reliable D call. Germline CDR1 reads SGDLS; CDR2 reads YYNGEE. The CDR3 length is 15 residues. Trimming took 0 bases from V and 3 from J, leaving 9 bases between them.

V and J are TRBV30 and TRBJ1-3; 10 bases match TRBD1. CDR1 GTSNPN and CDR2 SVGIG come from the germline V gene (reference sequence). With V trimmed by 5 bases and J by 0 bases, 1 base remained unmatched. The CDR3 sequence is 14 residues long. The CDR3 loop is CAWGQGVSGNTIYF. In DNA, the CDR3 is TGTGCCTGGGGACAGGGGGTCTCTGGAAACACCATATATTTT.

The V gene is TRBV7-6, the J gene TRBJ2-2; 8 bases map to TRBD2. Looked up from germline, CDR1 is SGHVS and CDR2 is FNYEAQ. Trimming took 1 base from V and 5 from J; bases not matched to a gene: 6. The CDR3 runs 16 residues. CDR3 sequence reads: CASSLETGGLTGELFF. CDR3 nucleotides: TGTGCCAGCAGCTTAGAAACGGGAGGGCTGACCGGGGAGCTGTTTTTT.

This rearrangement joins TRBV28 to TRBJ2-6, with 9 bases aligning to TRBD1. V shed 9 bases and J 1 base; nucleotides not matched to a gene: 13. Germline V gene sequence: CDR1 MDHEN, CDR2 SYDVKM. CDR3 length: 18 residues. This chain's CDR3 is CASHSTGGEYSGANVLTF. The CDR3 region has the DNA TGTGCCAGTCACTCCACAGGGGGCGAGTATTCTGGGGCCAACGTCCTGACTTTC.

This chain connects TRBV6-4 to TRBJ2-1; the D gene is possibly TRBD1 (6 bases). Germline CDR1 MRHNA, CDR2 SNTAGT. The ends were cut back, 8 bases at V and 0 bases at J, with 11 bases in the middle. This CDR3 comprises 14 residues. Here the CDR3 reads CASSQDSSYNEQFF. As DNA, the CDR3 is TGTGCCAGCTCTCAGGACAGCTCCTACAATGAGCAGTTCTTC.

V gene TRBV9 combines with J gene TRBJ2-7; no clear D. V was shortened by 4 bases and J by 4 bases, with 6 bases between the two germline ends. From germline, CDR1 is SGDLS and CDR2 YYNGEE. This CDR3 region has 11 residues. CDR3 sequence: CASSSGYEQYF. For the CDR3, the DNA is TGTGCCAGCAGCTCGGGTTACGAGCAGTACTTC.

The chain recombines TRBV20-1 with TRBJ1-6; 8 nucleotides line up with TRBD1. The CDR3 has 15 residues. CDR1 and CDR2 (germline): DFQATT, SNEGSKA (reference sequence). Losses at the gene ends were 3 bases for V and 2 bases for J; bases not matched to a gene: 3. CDR3 loop: CSASRGQAYNSPLHF. The CDR3 DNA reads TGCAGTGCTAGTCGGGGACAGGCCTATAATTCACCCCTCCACTTT.

For the CDR3, the DNA is TGTGCCAGCAGCTCGGAAGGACAGGGACTCATTAGCTCTGGAAACACCATATATTTT. The encoded protein is CASSSEGQGLISSGNTIYF. This chain uses TRBV7-6 with TRBJ1-3; 8 bases fit TRBD1. Germline V CDR1 and CDR2: SGHVS, FNYEAQ. This CDR3 has 19 amino acids. Trimming removed 4 bases from V and 0 bases from J; junction bases left unmatched: 14.

The chain employs TRBV3-1 (or the pseudogene TRBV3-2) and TRBJ1-2; 12 nucleotides line up with TRBD1. The V segment lost 1 base and the J segment 7 bases; nucleotides outside the gene matches: 4. Germline values: CDR1 LGHDT, CDR2 YNNKEL (reference sequence). The CDR3 contains 15 residues. For the CDR3, the DNA is TGTGCCAGCAGCCAAGTGGGACAGGGGGCTGCTGGCTACACCTTC. Translation gives CASSQVGQGAAGYTF.

This rearrangement joins TRBV19 to TRBJ2-5; possibly TRBD2 for D (6 bases). Trimming shortened V by 7 bases and J by 0 bases, and 12 bases separated the two germline ends. Germline V gene lookup returns CDR1 LNHDA and CDR2 SQIVND (reference sequence). This CDR3 spans 14 amino acids. In DNA form, the CDR3 reads TGTGCCAGTATGAGAGCGGGCCACCAAGAGACCCAGTACTTC. The encoded protein is CASMRAGHQETQYF.

The rearrangement uses TRBV6-5 and TRBJ1-1, with D maybe TRBD1 (6 bases). Trimming stripped 8 bases from V and 4 bases from J, with 11 bases between. Looked up from germline, CDR1 is MNHEY and CDR2 is SVGAGI. The CDR3 consists of 12 residues. CDR3: CASHRVSTEAFF. The CDR3 region has the DNA TGTGCCAGCCACAGGGTCTCCACTGAAGCTTTCTTT.